These T cell receptor beta chains were read from a single sample in a study of cytomegalovirus exposure and HLA in healthy donors. Sequenced by immunoSEQ multiplex PCR; TCRdb stores in-frame clones only, minus some. The sample shows 200,000 to 300,000 clones, about 86% of them seen only once. Sequencing input: PBMCs. These receptors all come from a woman between 25 and 40 years old in good health and CMV-seropositive. The CDR3 runs from the conserved cysteine through the conserved F or W. D genes are given only for firm matches. Clone sizes are given selectively: once, few, many, or a class where the clone is expanded.

>NA|TRBV25-1|NA|TRBJ2-1
CASSEGGRGPYNEQFF
TGTGCCAGCAGTGAAGGTGGGAGAGGCCCCTACAATGAGCAGTTCTTC
>NA|TRBV18|NA|TRBJ2-7
CASSPASYEQYF
TGTGCCAGCTCACCAGCCAGCTACGAGCAGTACTTC
>NA|TRBV27|TRBD1|TRBJ2-1
CASSYRGPYYNEQFF
TGTGCCAGCAGTTACAGGGGGCCCTACTACAATGAGCAGTTCTTC
>NA|TRBV19|NA|TRBJ1-2
CASSTGLGYGYTF
TGTGCCAGTAGTACGGGTTTGGGCTATGGCTACACCTTC
>NA|TRBV7-9|NA|TRBJ1-1
CASSLQGTDTEAFF
TGTGCCAGCAGCTTACAGGGTACGGACACTGAAGCTTTCTTT
>NA|TRBV2|NA|TRBJ2-2
CASGNGLNTGELFF
TGTGCCAGTGGGAACGGACTTAACACCGGGGAGCTGTTTTTT
>NA|TRBV4-2|NA|TRBJ2-3
CASSPFELRATDTQYF
TGTGCCAGCAGCCCCTTTGAGTTGCGGGCCACAGATACGCAGTATTTT
>NA|TRBV7-9|NA|TRBJ1-2
CASSGDGGRREGYTF
TGTGCCAGCAGCGGGGACGGGGGGCGCCGGGAGGGCTACACCTTC
>NA|TRBV20-1|NA|TRBJ2-5
CSATSQETQYF
TGCAGTGCTACTTCGCAGGAGACCCAGTACTTC
>NA|TRBV18|NA|TRBJ2-5
CASSQGSGETQYF
TGTGCCAGCTCACAGGGTAGCGGAGAGACCCAGTACTTC
>NA|TRBV7-9|TRBD1|TRBJ1-2
CASSLARTGIYGYTF
TGTGCCAGCAGCTTAGCGAGGACAGGGATCTATGGCTACACCTTC
>NA|TRBV5-5|NA|TRBJ2-7
CASSSTGDYEQYF
TGTGCCAGCAGCTCGACAGGAGACTACGAGCAGTACTTC
>NA|TRBV9|NA|TRBJ2-7
CASSVDFSSYEQYF
TGTGCCAGCAGCGTCGACTTTTCTTCCTACGAGCAGTACTTC
>NA|TRBV19|NA|TRBJ1-2
CASERGGFVGGYTF
TGTGCCAGCGAGAGGGGGGGCTTTGTAGGAGGCTACACCTTC
>NA|TRBV28|TRBD2|TRBJ2-1
CASSLAGAPGYNEQFF
TGTGCCAGCAGTCTAGCGGGGGCGCCAGGGTACAATGAGCAGTTCTTC
>once|TRBV7-9|NA|TRBJ2-7
CASSSDRTYEQYF
TGTGCCAGCAGCTCAGACAGGACCTACGAGCAGTACTTC
>NA|TRBV9|NA|TRBJ1-1
CASSPHRGSVNTEAFF
TGTGCCAGCAGCCCCCATAGGGGGTCGGTGAACACTGAAGCTTTCTTT
>NA|TRBV6-5|NA|TRBJ2-2
CASSYSRDTGELFF
TGTGCCAGCAGTTACTCGCGAGACACCGGGGAGCTGTTTTTT
>NA|TRBV30|NA|TRBJ2-2
CACDKTGTGELFF
TGTGCCTGTGATAAAACCGGGACCGGGGAGCTGTTTTTT
>NA|TRBV11-2|NA|TRBJ2-1
CASSKMGVLGEQFF
TGTGCCAGCAGCAAAATGGGAGTATTAGGTGAGCAGTTCTTC
>NA|TRBV7-6|NA|TRBJ2-1
CASSLVVSDNEQFF
TGTGCCAGCAGCTTAGTGGTTTCGGACAATGAGCAGTTCTTC
>NA|TRBV10-3|NA|TRBJ2-7
CAISDGREQYF
TGTGCCATCAGTGACGGTCGGGAGCAGTACTTC
>NA|TRBV4-1|TRBD1|TRBJ1-5
CASSQGQGVLNQPQHF
TGCGCCAGCAGCCAAGGACAGGGGGTTCTCAATCAGCCCCAGCATTTT
>NA|TRBV4-1|TRBD1|TRBJ2-7
CASSPTGQGTYEQYF
TGCGCCAGCAGCCCGACGGGACAGGGGACCTACGAGCAGTACTTC
>NA|TRBV5-1|TRBD1|TRBJ2-7
CASRAGGGYEQYF
TGCGCCAGCAGGGCAGGGGGTGGGTACGAGCAGTACTTC
>once|TRBV2|NA|TRBJ1-1
CARETTRGSGAFF
TGTGCCAGAGAGACAACCCGGGGGTCTGGGGCTTTCTTT
>once|TRBV4-1|NA|TRBJ2-7
CASSQGDSHPYEQYF
TGCGCCAGCAGCCAGGGAGATTCCCATCCTTACGAGCAGTACTTC
>once|TRBV27|TRBD1|TRBJ2-7
CASSFMNRGDEQYF
TGTGCCAGCAGTTTTATGAACAGGGGGGACGAGCAGTACTTC
>NA|TRBV11-3|TRBD2|TRBJ2-3
CASSLALAGVADTQYF
TGTGCCAGCAGCTTAGCTCTAGCGGGAGTGGCAGATACGCAGTATTTT
>few|TRBV10-3|NA|TRBJ1-2
CAISEPETGRGGYTF
TGTGCCATCAGTGAGCCGGAGACAGGTCGGGGCGGCTACACCTTC
>once|TRBV6-6|NA|TRBJ1-1
CASSPILFSEAFF
TGTGCCAGCAGCCCCATACTTTTCTCTGAAGCTTTCTTT
>NA|TRBV4-1|NA|TRBJ2-2
CASSQARPGNTGELFF
TGCGCCAGCAGCCAAGCTCGGCCGGGTAACACCGGGGAGCTGTTTTTT
>NA|TRBV7-9|TRBD2|TRBJ2-1
CASSFGEGEQFF
TGTGCCAGCAGCTTCGGGGAGGGTGAGCAGTTCTTC
>NA|TRBV6-1|NA|TRBJ2-7
CASSERGPYEQYF
TGTGCCAGCAGTGAACGAGGGCCCTACGAGCAGTACTTC
>NA|TRBV11-2|TRBD1|TRBJ2-7
CASSYRDRDLYEQYF
TGTGCCAGCAGCTACCGGGACAGGGATCTCTACGAGCAGTACTTC
>NA|TRBV10-3|NA|TRBJ1-2
CATKGDYGYTF
TGTGCCACGAAGGGGGACTATGGCTACACCTTC
>once|TRBV28|TRBD1|TRBJ2-1
CASSGGQDFLNEQFF
TGTGCCAGCAGTGGGGGACAGGATTTTCTTAATGAGCAGTTCTTC
>NA|TRBV7-8|TRBD1|TRBJ2-5
CASSLARVGQGRETQYF
TGTGCCAGCAGCTTAGCGCGGGTAGGACAGGGAAGAGAGACCCAGTACTTC
>NA|TRBV7-8|NA|TRBJ1-3
CAINMREGSENTIYF
TGTGCCATCAACATGCGGGAGGGGAGTGAAAACACCATATATTTT
>NA|TRBV7-9|NA|TRBJ1-2
CASSLIAANYGYTF
TGTGCCAGCAGCTTAATAGCAGCTAACTATGGCTACACCTTC
>NA|TRBV7-6|TRBD1|TRBJ1-4
CASSLSGQSEKLFF
TGTGCCAGCAGTTTGTCGGGACAGAGCGAAAAACTGTTTTTT
>NA|TRBV10-3|NA|TRBJ1-1
CATWDSTWNTEAFF
TGTGCCACGTGGGACTCAACCTGGAACACTGAAGCTTTCTTT
>NA|TRBV18|TRBD2|TRBJ2-7
CASSPRTSGTYEQYF
TGTGCCAGCTCACCTCGGACTAGCGGGACCTACGAGCAGTACTTC
>NA|TRBV27|NA|TRBJ1-1
CASSLRRQVPEAFF
TGTGCCAGCAGTTTACGGCGACAGGTTCCTGAAGCTTTCTTT
>NA|TRBV29-1|TRBD1|TRBJ1-1
CSVGQGSNTEAFF
TGCAGCGTAGGACAGGGATCGAACACTGAAGCTTTCTTT